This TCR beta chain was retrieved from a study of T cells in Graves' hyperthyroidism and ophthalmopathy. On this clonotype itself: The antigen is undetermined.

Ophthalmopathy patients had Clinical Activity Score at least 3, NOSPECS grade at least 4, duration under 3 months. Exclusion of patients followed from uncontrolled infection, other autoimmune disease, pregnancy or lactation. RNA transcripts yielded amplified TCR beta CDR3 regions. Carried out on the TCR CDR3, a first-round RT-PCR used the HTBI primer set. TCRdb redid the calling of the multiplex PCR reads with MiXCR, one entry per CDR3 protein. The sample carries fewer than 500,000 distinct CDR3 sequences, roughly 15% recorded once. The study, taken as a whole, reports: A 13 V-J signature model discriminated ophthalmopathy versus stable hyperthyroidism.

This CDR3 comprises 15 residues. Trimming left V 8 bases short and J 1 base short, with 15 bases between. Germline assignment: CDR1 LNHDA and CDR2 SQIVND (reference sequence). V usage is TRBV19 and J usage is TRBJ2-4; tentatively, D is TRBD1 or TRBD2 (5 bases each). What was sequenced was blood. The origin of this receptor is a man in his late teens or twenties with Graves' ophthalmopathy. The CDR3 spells CASEGREGAKNIQYF. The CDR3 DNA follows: TGTGCCAGTGAGGGGCGAGAAGGCGCCAAAAACATTCAGTACTTC.